This TCR beta chain was captured by sequencing in a study of cytomegalovirus exposure and HLA in healthy donors. Notes on this clone: Its specificity is unknown.

General observations from the study: An assumption of roughly uniform sequencing depth across donors underlay the presence/absence analyses.

PCR employed 60 Vbeta and 13 Jbeta primers. Only in-frame clones appear in the TCRdb table, and some are missing; sequencing was by immunoSEQ multiplex PCR. Of under 200,000 clones in the sample, approximately 82% were seen once. Looked up from germline, CDR1 is SGHAT and CDR2 is FQDESV (reference sequence). V shed 5 bases and J shed 4 bases, with 12 bases lying between them. The CDR3 has 13 residues. The sequence derives from a male donor in good health and CMV-seronegative. Sample: PBMCs. The V gene is TRBV11-1, the J gene TRBJ2-7; TRBD2 might be the D (5 bases). CDR3 coding DNA: TGTGCCAGCAGCAAAGGACGGGAATACGAGCAGTACTTC. This encodes CASSKGREYEQYF.